This T cell receptor (beta chain) emerged from a study of cytomegalovirus exposure and HLA in healthy donors. In its sample, this clone was seen once. This CDR3 has 13 amino acids. CDR1 is KGHSH and CDR2 is LQKENI in the germline V gene. The V and J ends lost 3 bases and 4 bases, in that order; junction bases with no gene match: 3. The PCR made use of 60 Vbeta and 13 Jbeta primers. Generated by immunoSEQ multiplex PCR, the TCRdb table keeps only in-frame clones and is missing some. The table shows about 200,000 clones, with around three quarters occurring only once. This TCR was sampled from a man aged 25 to 40 in good health and CMV-seronegative. This rearrangement joins TRBV18 to TRBJ2-7; 7 bases align to TRBD2. The material sequenced was PBMCs. Here the CDR3 reads CASSPGGSYEQYF. CDR3 bases: TGTGCCAGCTCACCTGGCGGGAGTTACGAGCAGTACTTC.